These T cell receptor beta chains were read from a single sample in a study of blood T cell repertoires in COVID-19. The data were produced by immunoSEQ multiplex PCR, yet TCRdb's version contains in-frame clones alone and is incomplete. The sample lists a few hundred thousand clones, roughly 87% occurring once. Input material: peripheral blood. The receptors originated from a woman in her forties who had recovered from COVID-19. Each CDR3 is given with its conserved first and last residue. Each record gives: D gene, clone size, J gene, V gene, CDR3 protein, CDR3 DNA. A D gene is named only where the DNA matches it firmly. Not every row has a clone size; where given, it reads once, few, many or a size class.

>.|.|TRBJ2-2|TRBV11-3
CASSLNGGLTTGELFF
TGTGCCAGCAGCTTAAATGGGGGCCTTACTACCGGGGAGCTGTTTTTT
>TRBD2|few|TRBJ2-1|TRBV6-4
CASSDSRTSGTYNEQFF
TGTGCCAGCAGTGACTCTAGGACTAGCGGTACCTACAATGAGCAGTTCTTC
>TRBD2|.|TRBJ2-7|TRBV7-2
CASSQRGLDINEQYF
TGTGCCAGCAGCCAACGCGGACTAGATATCAACGAGCAGTACTTC
>TRBD1|.|TRBJ2-5|TRBV18
CASSTTGAGEETQYF
TGTGCCAGCTCAACGACAGGGGCTGGGGAGGAGACCCAGTACTTC
>TRBD1|.|TRBJ1-2|TRBV19
CASRGDRAYGYTF
TGTGCCAGTAGAGGGGACAGGGCCTATGGCTACACCTTC
>TRBD2|.|TRBJ2-2|TRBV28
CASSFHKGLVGGELFF
TGTGCCAGCAGTTTCCATAAGGGACTAGTTGGCGGGGAGCTGTTTTTT
>TRBD1|.|TRBJ2-3|TRBV11-2
CASSPAGTGGYTDTQYF
TGTGCCAGCAGCCCCGCAGGGACAGGAGGATACACAGATACGCAGTATTTT
>.|.|TRBJ1-5|TRBV27
CASSSRVGVYQPQHF
TGTGCCAGCAGTTCCCGGGTAGGGGTCTATCAGCCCCAGCATTTT
>TRBD2|few|TRBJ2-5|TRBV5-4
CASSFPPTSGGTQYF
TGTGCCAGCAGTTTCCCACCGACTAGCGGAGGGACCCAGTACTTC
>TRBD2|once|TRBJ2-3|TRBV4-3
CASSARVAGTDTQYF
TGCGCCAGCAGCGCCCGGGTAGCGGGGACAGATACGCAGTATTTT
>.|.|TRBJ2-7|TRBV5-4
CASSLVMQGGYEQYF
TGTGCCAGCAGCTTGGTCATGCAGGGTGGCTACGAGCAGTACTTC
>.|.|TRBJ1-5|TRBV24-1
CATSDTQGDNQPQHF
TGTGCCACCAGTGATACCCAAGGGGACAATCAGCCCCAGCATTTT
>TRBD2|.|TRBJ2-7|TRBV11-1
CASSSESSGGIEQYF
TGTGCCAGCAGTTCAGAATCTAGCGGGGGTATCGAGCAGTACTTC
>.|.|TRBJ2-1|TRBV9
CASSAPAEKSSYNEQFF
TGTGCCAGCAGCGCGCCGGCGGAAAAAAGCTCCTACAATGAGCAGTTCTTC
>.|.|TRBJ1-2|TRBV1
CTSSQPPPGQGADGYTF
TGCACCAGCAGCCAACCGCCTCCGGGACAGGGGGCCGATGGCTACACCTTC
>.|.|TRBJ2-2|TRBV19
CASKRNTGELFF
TGTGCCAGTAAGCGGAACACCGGGGAGCTGTTTTTT
>TRBD1|.|TRBJ1-4|TRBV6-5
CASSFSRGRGEKLFF
TGTGCCAGCAGTTTCAGCAGGGGGCGCGGGGAAAAACTGTTTTTT
>.|.|TRBJ1-1|TRBV7-7
CASSLEQNTEAFF
TGTGCCAGCAGCTTAGAACAGAACACTGAAGCTTTCTTT
>TRBD2|.|TRBJ2-1|TRBV10-3
CAISEMGGFSYNEQFF
TGTGCCATCAGTGAGATGGGGGGGTTCTCCTACAATGAGCAGTTCTTC
>TRBD1|.|TRBJ1-2|TRBV10-3
CAISEVQPDRVNGYTF
TGTGCCATCAGTGAGGTCCAACCTGACAGGGTAAATGGCTACACCTTC
>TRBD1|.|TRBJ2-7|TRBV3-1/TRBV3-2
CASSQFSGTGHEQYF
TGTGCCAGCAGCCAATTTAGTGGGACAGGGCACGAGCAGTACTTC
>.|.|TRBJ1-1|TRBV4-1
CASSYSEGTEAFF
TGCGCCAGCAGCTATTCCGAGGGCACTGAAGCTTTCTTT
>.|.|TRBJ1-1|TRBV7-3
CASSSSLTEAFF
TGTGCCAGCAGCTCTTCCCTCACTGAAGCTTTCTTT
>.|.|TRBJ1-2|TRBV7-9
CASSLAGSPLGYTF
TGTGCCAGCAGCTTAGCAGGGAGCCCACTCGGCTACACCTTC
>.|few|TRBJ1-1|TRBV25-1
CASSEKRNTEAFF
TGTGCCAGCAGTGAAAAGCGAAACACTGAAGCTTTCTTT
>.|.|TRBJ1-2|TRBV11-2
CASSLSNYGYTF
TGTGCCAGCAGCTTATCGAACTATGGCTACACCTTC
>TRBD1|.|TRBJ2-1|TRBV30
CAWNDRVFNEQFF
TGTGCCTGGAATGACAGGGTCTTCAATGAGCAGTTCTTC
>.|.|TRBJ1-5|TRBV30
CAWSAGQGRQPQHF
TGTGCCTGGAGTGCTGGGCAGGGAAGGCAGCCCCAGCATTTT
>TRBD1|.|TRBJ2-1|TRBV2
CASNRGGRGNEQFF
TGTGCCAGCAACCGAGGAGGCAGGGGGAATGAGCAGTTCTTC
>TRBD1|once|TRBJ1-1|TRBV5-1
CASSFSGQGKTEAFF
TGCGCCAGCAGCTTTTCGGGACAGGGGAAGACTGAAGCTTTCTTT
>.|.|TRBJ1-5|TRBV5-1
CARPYGYSNQPQHF
TGCGCCAGACCCTACGGTTATAGCAATCAGCCCCAGCATTTT
>TRBD2|few|TRBJ2-5|TRBV7-8
CASSLKTGTSGETQYF
TGTGCCAGCAGCTTAAAGACCGGGACTAGCGGGGAGACCCAGTACTTC
>.|.|TRBJ1-1|TRBV19
CASRQWTATNTEAFF
TGTGCCAGTAGGCAATGGACAGCCACGAACACTGAAGCTTTCTTT
>TRBD1|.|TRBJ2-1|TRBV9
CASSIGQGGNYGNEQFF
TGTGCCAGCAGCATCGGACAGGGGGGAAACTACGGCAATGAGCAGTTCTTC
>.|.|TRBJ2-2|TRBV6-6
CASTPRELLTGELFF
TGTGCCAGCACTCCCCGGGAGCTTTTAACCGGGGAGCTGTTTTTT
>.|.|TRBJ1-6|TRBV5-1
CASSSDSYNSPLHF
TGCGCCAGCAGCTCGGACAGTTATAATTCACCCCTCCACTTT
>.|.|TRBJ1-1|TRBV28
CASSFQVNTEAFF
TGTGCCAGCAGTTTCCAGGTGAACACTGAAGCTTTCTTT
>TRBD1|once|TRBJ1-6|TRBV5-6
CASSTNSGGSPLHF
TGTGCCAGCTCAACGAACTCAGGGGGTTCACCCCTCCACTTT
>.|.|TRBJ1-1|TRBV5-6
CASNSDSEAFF
TGTGCCAGCAACTCCGACAGTGAAGCTTTCTTT
>.|.|TRBJ2-4|TRBV3-1/TRBV3-2
CASSQVRGLGKNIQYF
TGTGCCAGCAGCCAAGTGCGGGGGCTTGGCAAAAACATTCAGTACTTC
>TRBD1|.|TRBJ1-1|TRBV10-2
CATRTGRTEAFF
TGCGCCACCCGGACAGGAAGGACTGAAGCTTTCTTT
>TRBD1|few|TRBJ2-2|TRBV7-3
CASSLEDRDMDAGELFF
TGTGCCAGCAGCCTAGAGGACAGGGATATGGACGCCGGGGAGCTGTTTTTT
>.|.|TRBJ1-2|TRBV3-1/TRBV3-2
CASSQEGANYGYTF
TGTGCCAGCAGCCAAGAAGGAGCTAACTATGGCTACACCTTC
>TRBD2|.|TRBJ2-5|TRBV24-1
CATSDPALRGGETQYF
TGTGCCACCAGTGACCCAGCACTGCGGGGGGGAGAGACCCAGTACTTC
>.|.|TRBJ1-5|TRBV29-1
CSAGEGFNQPQHF
TGCAGCGCCGGAGAGGGCTTCAATCAGCCCCAGCATTTT
>.|.|TRBJ2-5|TRBV2
CASSVNGGEQETQYF
TGTGCCAGCAGTGTCAATGGTGGAGAGCAAGAGACCCAGTACTTC
>TRBD1|.|TRBJ2-5|TRBV18
CASSSLDRGRETQYF
TGTGCCAGCTCATCCTTGGACAGGGGTCGAGAGACCCAGTACTTC
>TRBD2|.|TRBJ2-5|TRBV9
CASSPRPTSGSETQYF
TGTGCCAGCAGCCCCCGCCCGACTAGCGGGAGTGAGACCCAGTACTTC
>.|.|TRBJ1-4|TRBV7-2
CASSPGLGAEKLFF
TGTGCCAGCAGCCCCGGGCTGGGGGCTGAAAAACTGTTTTTT
>.|once|TRBJ2-5|TRBV11-2
CASSNNQETQYF
TGTGCCAGCAGCAACAACCAAGAGACCCAGTACTTC